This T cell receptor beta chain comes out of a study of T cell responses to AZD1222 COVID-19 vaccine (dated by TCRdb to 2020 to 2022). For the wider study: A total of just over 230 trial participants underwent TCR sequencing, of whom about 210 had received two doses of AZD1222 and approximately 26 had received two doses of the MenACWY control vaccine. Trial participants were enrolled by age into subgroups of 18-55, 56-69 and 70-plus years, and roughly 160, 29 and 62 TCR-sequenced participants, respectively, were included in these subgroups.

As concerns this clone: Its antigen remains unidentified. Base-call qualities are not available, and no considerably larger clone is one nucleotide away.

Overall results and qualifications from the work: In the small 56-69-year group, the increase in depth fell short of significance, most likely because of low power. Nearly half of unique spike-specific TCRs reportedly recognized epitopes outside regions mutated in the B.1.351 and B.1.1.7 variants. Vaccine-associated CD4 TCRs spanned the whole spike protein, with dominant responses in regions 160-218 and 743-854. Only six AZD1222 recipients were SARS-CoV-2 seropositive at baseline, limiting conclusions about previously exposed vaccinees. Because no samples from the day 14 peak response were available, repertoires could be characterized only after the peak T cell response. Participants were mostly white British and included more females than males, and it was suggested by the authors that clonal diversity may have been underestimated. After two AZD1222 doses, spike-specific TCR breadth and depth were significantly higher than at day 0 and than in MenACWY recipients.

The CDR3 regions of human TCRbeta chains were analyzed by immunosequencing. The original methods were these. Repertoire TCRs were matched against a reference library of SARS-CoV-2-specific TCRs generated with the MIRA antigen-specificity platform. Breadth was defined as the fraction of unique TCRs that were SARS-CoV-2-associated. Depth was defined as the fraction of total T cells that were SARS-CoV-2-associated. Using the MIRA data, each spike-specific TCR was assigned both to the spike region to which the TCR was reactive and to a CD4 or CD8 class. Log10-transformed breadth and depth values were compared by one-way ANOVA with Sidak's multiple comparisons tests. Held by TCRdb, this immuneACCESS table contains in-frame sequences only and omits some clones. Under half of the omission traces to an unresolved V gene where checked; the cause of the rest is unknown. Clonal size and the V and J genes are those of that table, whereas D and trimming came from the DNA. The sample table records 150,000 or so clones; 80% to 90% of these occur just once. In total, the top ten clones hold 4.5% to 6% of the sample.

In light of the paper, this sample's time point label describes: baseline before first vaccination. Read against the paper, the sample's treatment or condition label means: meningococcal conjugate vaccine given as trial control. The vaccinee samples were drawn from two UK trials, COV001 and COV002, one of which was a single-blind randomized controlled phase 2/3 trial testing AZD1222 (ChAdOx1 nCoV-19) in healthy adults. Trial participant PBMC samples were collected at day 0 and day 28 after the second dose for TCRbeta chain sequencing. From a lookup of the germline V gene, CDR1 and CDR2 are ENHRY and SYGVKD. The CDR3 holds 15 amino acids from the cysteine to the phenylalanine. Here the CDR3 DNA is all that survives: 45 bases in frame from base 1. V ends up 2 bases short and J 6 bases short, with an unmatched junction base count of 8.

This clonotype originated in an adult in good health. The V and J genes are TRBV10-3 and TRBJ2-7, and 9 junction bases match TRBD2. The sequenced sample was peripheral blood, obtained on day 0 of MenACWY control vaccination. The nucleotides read TGTGCCATCAGTGAGATGGTTAGCGGGAGTGGCGAGCAGTACTTC. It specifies CAISEMVSGSGEQYF.